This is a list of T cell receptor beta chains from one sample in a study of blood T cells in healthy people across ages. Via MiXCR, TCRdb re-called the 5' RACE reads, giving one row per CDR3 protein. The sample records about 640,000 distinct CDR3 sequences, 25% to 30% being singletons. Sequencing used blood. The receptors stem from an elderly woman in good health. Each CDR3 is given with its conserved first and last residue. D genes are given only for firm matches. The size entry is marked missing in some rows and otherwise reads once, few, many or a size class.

CSATGLGPPNEQFF	TGCAGTGCTACGGGGTTGGGACCACCGAATGAGCAGTTCTTC	TRBV20-1	TRBJ2-1	NA	NA
CATSESGTAYYNEQFF	TGTGCCACCAGTGAATCCGGGACAGCCTACTACAATGAGCAGTTCTTC	TRBV24-1	TRBJ2-1	TRBD1	many
CASSDHSFEQFF	TGTGCCAGCAGTGACCACTCTTTTGAGCAGTTCTTC	TRBV2	TRBJ2-1	NA	NA
CSAEKTGAMNTEAFF	TGCAGTGCAGAAAAGACAGGGGCCATGAACACTGAAGCTTTCTTT	TRBV20-1	TRBJ1-1	TRBD1	NA
CASSGLAGGLLQFF	TGTGCCAGCAGTGGACTAGCGGGGGGGCTCTTGCAGTTCTTC	TRBV6-2/TRBV6-3	TRBJ2-1	TRBD2	many
CASRETGTGNTEAFF	TGTGCCAGCCGCGAAACAGGGACAGGGAACACTGAAGCTTTCTTT	TRBV11-2	TRBJ1-1	TRBD1	NA
CSALTLLAGGDEQYF	TGCAGTGCTCTCACCCTACTAGCGGGGGGAGACGAGCAGTACTTC	TRBV20-1	TRBJ2-7	TRBD2	many
CASSSQGISGNTIYF	TGCGCCAGCAGCTCGCAGGGGATCTCTGGAAACACCATATATTTT	TRBV5-1	TRBJ1-3	NA	NA
CASSVVQGTDTQYF	TGTGCCAGCAGCGTAGTTCAAGGCACAGATACGCAGTATTTT	TRBV9	TRBJ2-3	NA	many
CASSQDRGFGAGELFF	TGCGCCAGCAGCCAAGATAGGGGTTTTGGCGCCGGGGAGCTGTTTTTT	TRBV4-3	TRBJ2-2	NA	few
CASFGWDTEAFF	TGTGCCAGTTTTGGATGGGACACTGAAGCTTTCTTT	TRBV27	TRBJ1-1	NA	many
CATSETGPGNEQFF	TGTGCCACCAGTGAGACGGGGCCAGGGAATGAGCAGTTCTTC	TRBV24-1	TRBJ2-1	NA	many
CASSFTTGSNEQFF	TGTGCCAGCAGCTTCACGACAGGGAGCAATGAGCAGTTCTTC	TRBV7-6	TRBJ2-1	TRBD1	many
CASSRAWDSNNYGYTF	TGTGCCAGCAGCCGCGCCTGGGACAGTAATAACTATGGCTACACCTTC	TRBV5-6	TRBJ1-2	TRBD1	many
CSARSGRGGYNEQFF	TGCAGTGCTAGATCAGGGCGGGGGGGGTACAATGAGCAGTTCTTC	TRBV20-1	TRBJ2-1	TRBD2	many
CASSLDSGGLEAFF	TGTGCCAGCAGCTTAGATTCGGGGGGGCTTGAAGCTTTCTTT	TRBV7-2	TRBJ1-1	NA	NA
CASSTGDRGSGFFMNTEAFF	TGTGCCAGCAGTACCGGGGATAGGGGTTCGGGGTTTTTCATGAACACTGAAGCTTTCTTT	TRBV28	TRBJ1-1	NA	few
CATTTATAEIYGYTF	TGTGCCACCACCACGGCCACAGCGGAAATCTATGGCTACACCTTC	TRBV24-1	TRBJ1-2	NA	many
CASSHARGYEQYF	TGTGCCAGCAGCCACGCTCGGGGCTACGAGCAGTACTTC	TRBV14	TRBJ2-7	NA	many
CASSSRTDTGELFF	TGTGCCAGCAGTTCTCGGACAGACACCGGGGAGCTGTTTTTT	TRBV12-3/TRBV12-4	TRBJ2-2	NA	many
CASSLNRHSETYGYTF	TGTGCCAGCAGCCTTAATAGACACAGCGAGACATATGGCTACACCTTC	TRBV14	TRBJ1-2	NA	many
CASSPDRDRYNSPLHF	TGTGCCAGCAGCCCAGACAGGGACCGTTATAATTCACCCCTCCACTTT	TRBV7-2	TRBJ1-6	TRBD1	many
CASSPLNPGLAGGETQYF	TGTGCCAGCAGCCCGCTCAACCCGGGACTAGCAGGTGGAGAGACCCAGTACTTC	TRBV7-7	TRBJ2-5	TRBD2	many
CASSVGGGTSYNEQFF	TGTGCCAGCAGCGTAGGCGGGGGCACGAGCTACAATGAGCAGTTCTTC	TRBV9	TRBJ2-1	NA	NA
CASSGGVAVADTQYF	TGTGCCAGCAGCGGTGGGGTAGCGGTAGCAGATACGCAGTATTTT	TRBV7-2	TRBJ2-3	NA	many
CASSSGTLYEQYF	TGTGCCAGCAGTTCCGGGACACTCTACGAGCAGTACTTC	TRBV6-5	TRBJ2-7	NA	many
CSASKNGGLGYGYTF	TGCAGTGCTTCGAAGAACGGGGGATTGGGCTATGGCTACACCTTC	TRBV20-1	TRBJ1-2	NA	many
CSARAIKATNTEAFF	TGCAGTGCTAGAGCCATAAAGGCCACGAACACTGAAGCTTTCTTT	TRBV20-1	TRBJ1-1	NA	many
CASSPPAGDSEQFF	TGTGCCAGCTCACCACCAGCAGGAGACAGTGAGCAGTTCTTC	TRBV18	TRBJ2-1	NA	many
CASSLLSGQNDEQFF	TGTGCCAGCAGCTTACTGTCTGGACAGAACGATGAGCAGTTCTTC	TRBV9	TRBJ2-1	NA	NA
CASSLVNLQSYNEQFF	TGTGCCAGCAGCTTAGTTAACTTACAATCCTACAATGAGCAGTTCTTC	TRBV7-2	TRBJ2-1	NA	NA
CASSLGGWSTEAFF	TGTGCCAGCAGCTTGGGTGGTTGGAGCACTGAAGCTTTCTTT	TRBV5-5	TRBJ1-1	NA	many
CASGVGAHEAFF	TGTGCCAGTGGGGTGGGGGCGCACGAAGCTTTCTTT	TRBV19	TRBJ1-1	NA	NA
CASSYSSSLAARHTEAFF	TGTGCCAGCAGTTACTCTTCCTCCTTAGCAGCCCGGCACACTGAAGCTTTCTTT	TRBV6-5	TRBJ1-1	NA	many
CATSAGERNQPQHF	TGTGCCACCAGTGCGGGGGAACGAAATCAGCCCCAGCATTTT	TRBV24-1	TRBJ1-5	NA	NA
CASSLRPTSSFNYGYTF	TGCGCCAGCAGCTTGCGGCCGACAAGCTCGTTTAACTATGGCTACACCTTC	TRBV5-1	TRBJ1-2	NA	NA
CASSTRVRGTEAFF	TGTGCCAGCAGTACCAGGGTCCGGGGCACTGAAGCTTTCTTT	TRBV6-2/TRBV6-3	TRBJ1-1	NA	few
CASSRSTAGQPQHF	TGTGCCAGCAGCCGATCCACGGCAGGGCAGCCCCAGCATTTT	TRBV5-5	TRBJ1-5	NA	NA
CASSAQESNYGYTF	TGCGCCAGCAGCGCTCAGGAGAGCAACTATGGCTACACCTTC	TRBV5-1	TRBJ1-2	NA	NA
CASSLAGQVRDTQYF	TGTGCCAGCAGCTTAGCCGGACAGGTGAGAGATACGCAGTATTTT	TRBV11-2	TRBJ2-3	TRBD1	few